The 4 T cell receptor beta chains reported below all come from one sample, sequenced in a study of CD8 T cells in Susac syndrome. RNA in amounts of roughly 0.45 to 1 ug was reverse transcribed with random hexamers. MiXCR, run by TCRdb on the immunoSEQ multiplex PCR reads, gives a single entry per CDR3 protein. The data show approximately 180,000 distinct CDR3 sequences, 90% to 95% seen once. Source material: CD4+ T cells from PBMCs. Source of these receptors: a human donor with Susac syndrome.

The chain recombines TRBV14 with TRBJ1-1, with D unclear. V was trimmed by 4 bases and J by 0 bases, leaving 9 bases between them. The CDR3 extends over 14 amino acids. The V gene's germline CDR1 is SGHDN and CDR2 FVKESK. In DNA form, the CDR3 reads TGTGCCAGCAGCCCAGGACGGATGAACACTGAAGCTTTCTTT. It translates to CASSPGRMNTEAFF.

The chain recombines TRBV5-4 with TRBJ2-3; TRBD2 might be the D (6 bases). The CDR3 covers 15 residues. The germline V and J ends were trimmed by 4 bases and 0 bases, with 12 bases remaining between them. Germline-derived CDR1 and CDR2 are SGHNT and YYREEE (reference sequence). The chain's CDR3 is CASSRERASTDTQYF. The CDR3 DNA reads TGTGCCAGCAGCAGGGAGCGGGCCAGCACAGATACGCAGTATTTT.

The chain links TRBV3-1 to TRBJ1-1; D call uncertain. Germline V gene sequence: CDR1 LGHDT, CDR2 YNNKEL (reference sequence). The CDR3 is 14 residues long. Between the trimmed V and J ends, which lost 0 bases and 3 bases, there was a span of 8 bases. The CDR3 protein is CASSQDMEDTEAFF. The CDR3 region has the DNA TGTGCCAGCAGCCAAGATATGGAGGACACTGAAGCTTTCTTT.

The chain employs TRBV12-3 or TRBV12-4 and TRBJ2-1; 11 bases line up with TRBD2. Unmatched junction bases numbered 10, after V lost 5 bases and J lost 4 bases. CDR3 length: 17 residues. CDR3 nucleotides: TGTGCCAGCAGTGGCCCCGGGACTAGCGGAGCTTACAATGAGCAGTTCTTC. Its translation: CASSGPGTSGAYNEQFF.